The 26 T cell receptor beta chains in this list originate from one sample, sequenced in a study of cytomegalovirus exposure and HLA in healthy donors. PCR amplification relied on 60 Vbeta primers (plus 13 Jbeta primers). Data came from immunoSEQ multiplex PCR; TCRdb stores just in-frame clones and leaves some out. The table has around 180,000 clones, about 88% seen once. The sample was PBMCs. Receptor source: a girl under three years old in good health and CMV-seronegative.

CDR3 in DNA: TGCGCCAGCAGCTTGGACAGGGACGGCTACACCTTC. Residues: CASSLDRDGYTF. The chain has TRBV5-1 and TRBJ1-2, with D possibly being TRBD1 (6 bases). V was pared by 0 bases and J by 8 bases, with 8 bases between. Germline values: CDR1 SGHRS, CDR2 YFSETQ. CDR3 size: 12 residues.

In this sample, this clone turned up once. In DNA, the CDR3 is TGTGCCAGCAGCATTAGCGAGAACACCGGGGAGCTGTTTTTT. Translating gives CASSISENTGELFF. This chain uses TRBV11-3 with TRBJ2-2; D is perhaps TRBD2 (5 bases). In germline, CDR1 is SGHNT, CDR2 YENEEA. Trimming removed 5 bases at V and 1 base at J, with 8 bases between. The CDR3 contains 14 residues.

Concerning this clone itself: The junction and the germline gene differ at one end; a read error may be behind it. The sample holds other DNA sequences that translate to the same CDR3. The V call is TRBV19, the J call TRBJ1-1, with a possible D match to TRBD1 (5 bases). The CDR3 totals 14 residues. Germline lookup yields CDR1 LNHDA and CDR2 SQIVND (reference sequence). The CDR3 coding sequence is TGTGCCAGTAGTATCATGGGACTTTTCACTGAAGCTTTCTTC. Its protein is CASSIMGLFTEAFF.

There are a few counts of this clone. The rearrangement links TRBV6-1 to TRBJ2-7, with a possible D match to TRBD1 (6 bases). The CDR3 extends over 13 amino acids. Germline V lookup: CDR1 MNHNS, CDR2 SASEGT. V gave up 3 bases and J gave up 2 bases, with 8 bases separating them. The CDR3 DNA is TGTGCCAGCAGTGAGGACAGAGCCTACGAGCAGTACTTC. Translated, it gives CASSEDRAYEQYF.

The J gene is TRBJ2-6, the V gene TRBV7-3, with TRBD1 identical over 7 bases. Trimming cost V 2 bases and J 2 bases; bases outside gene matches: 15. Looked up from germline, CDR1 is SGHTA and CDR2 is FQGTGA. This CDR3 is 20 amino acids long. DNA of the CDR3: TGTGCCAGCAGCTTATGGGTAGGGGGCCGCAAGGACCCTGGGGCCAACGTCCTGACTTTC. Translating gives CASSLWVGGRKDPGANVLTF.

J is TRBJ2-3 and V is TRBV5-1; possible D gene TRBD2, 6 bases. Germline V gene sequence: CDR1 SGHRS, CDR2 YFSETQ. Trimming left V 2 bases short and J 5 bases short, with 18 bases between. This CDR3 comprises 16 residues. CDR3 protein: CASSFRPLSGEDTQYF. In DNA form, the CDR3 reads TGCGCCAGCAGCTTCAGACCCCTTAGCGGTGAAGATACGCAGTATTTT.

This clone was recorded once. The rearrangement joins TRBV29-1 to TRBJ2-1; 10 nucleotides match TRBD1. With V trimmed by 2 bases and J by 6 bases, 4 bases remained unmatched. Per the germline V gene, CDR1 is SQVTM and CDR2 is ANQGSEA. This CDR3 has 14 residues. The CDR3 is CSVELGDRGNEQFF. The CDR3 DNA reads as TGCAGCGTTGAATTAGGGGACAGGGGCAATGAGCAGTTCTTC.

The CDR3 nucleotides are TGTGCCAGCTCACCACCGTCGGGAGCGGGGTTTGATACGCAGTATTTT. Protein sequence: CASSPPSGAGFDTQYF. The chain employs TRBV18 and TRBJ2-3; TRBD2 matches at 7 bases. The CDR3 covers 16 residues. Trimming at V came to 0 bases and at J to 6 bases, leaving 9 bases not matched to a gene. Germline V CDR1 and CDR2: KGHSH, LQKENI. The entire variable domain, with the rest obtained from reference TRBV18 and TRBJ2-3, is as follows: NAGVMQNPRHLVRRRGQEARLRCSPMKGHSHVYWYRQLPEEGLKFMVYLQKENIIDESGMPKERFSAEFPKEGPSILRIQQVVRGDSAAYFCASSPPSGAGFDTQYFGPGTRLTVL.

The chain combines TRBV5-1 with TRBJ2-3; possibly TRBD2 for D (6 bases). Trimming removed 0 bases at V and 2 bases at J, with 13 bases between. From germline, CDR1 is SGHRS and CDR2 YFSETQ. The CDR3 runs 16 residues. The CDR3 protein is CASSLARGWDTDTQYF. The CDR3 bases are TGCGCCAGCAGCTTGGCCCGGGGGTGGGACACAGATACGCAGTATTTT.

This chain uses TRBV5-4 with TRBJ2-1, with 7 bases identical to TRBD2. Germline V lookup: CDR1 SGHNT, CDR2 YYREEE (reference sequence). With 2 bases clipped from V and 0 bases from J, the junction kept 5 bases outside the gene matches. This CDR3 contains 16 residues. The CDR3 DNA is TGTGCCAGCAGCTTCGGTGGCGGGAGCTCCTACAATGAGCAGTTCTTC. It translates to CASSFGGGSSYNEQFF.

This sequence joins TRBV19 and TRBJ1-1; D is unresolved. The CDR3 loop spans 13 amino acids. Germline-derived CDR1 and CDR2 are LNHDA and SQIVND (reference sequence). V was clipped by 5 bases and J by 0 bases, with 7 bases between them. CDR3 protein: CASSAYMNTEAFF. The CDR3 DNA follows: TGTGCCAGTAGTGCGTATATGAACACTGAAGCTTTCTTT.

J is TRBJ2-2 and V is TRBV2, with 8 bases that match TRBD1. With 9 bases clipped from V and 4 bases from J, the junction kept 7 bases outside the gene matches. Germline CDR1 is SNHLY and CDR2 is FYNNEI. This CDR3 region has 14 residues. The CDR3 DNA reads TGTGCCAGTTCGGGACAGGCAACCACCGGGGAGCTGTTTTTT. Its translation: CASSGQATTGELFF.

The chain is built from TRBV6-1 and TRBJ1-5; possibly TRBD1 for D (5 bases). From germline, CDR1 is MNHNS and CDR2 SASEGT. V was shortened by 4 bases and J by 9 bases, with 7 bases between the two germline ends. This CDR3 is 11 amino acids long. CDR3 nucleotides: TGTGCCAGCAGTGCAGGGTGGCCCCAGCATTTT. Translation gives CASSAGWPQHF.

This chain uses TRBV5-1 with TRBJ2-1; D might be TRBD2 (5 bases). This CDR3 region has 18 residues. CDR1 SGHRS and CDR2 YFSETQ come from the germline V gene. Trimming left V 0 bases short and J 1 base short, with 17 bases between. The CDR3 region has the DNA TGCGCCAGCAGCTTGGAACGTTTCCAGCGAGGGTCCTACAATGAGCAGTTCTTC. It encodes CASSLERFQRGSYNEQFF.

The CDR3 loop is CASSTPGQGPYEQYF. The CDR3 bases are TGTGCCAGTAGTACACCGGGACAGGGGCCCTACGAGCAGTACTTC. V is TRBV19 and J is TRBJ2-7, with 10 bases lining up with TRBD1. Germline-derived CDR1 and CDR2 are LNHDA and SQIVND (reference sequence). The CDR3 totals 15 residues. With 4 bases clipped from V and 2 bases from J, the junction kept 5 bases outside the gene matches.

This chain uses TRBV11-2 with TRBJ2-7, with 8 nucleotides matching TRBD1. The CDR3 is 15 amino acids. V lost 8 bases and J lost 2; bases outside the gene matches: 11. Germline CDR1 and CDR2: SGHAT and FQNNGV. The CDR3 is CASREAGTGTYEQYF. In DNA, the CDR3 is TGTGCCAGCCGAGAGGCCGGGACAGGAACCTACGAGCAGTACTTC.

The chain combines TRBV5-6 with TRBJ2-1, with a weak D call TRBD2 (5 bases). V was shortened by 2 bases and J by 9 bases, with 9 bases between the two germline ends. Germline assignment: CDR1 SGHDT and CDR2 YYEEEE. CDR3 length: 12 residues. CDR3 sequence: CASSFGVSEQFF. The CDR3 DNA is TGTGCCAGCAGCTTCGGGGTTTCTGAGCAGTTCTTC.

This chain links TRBV19 with TRBJ2-1, with 8 bases that match TRBD1. This CDR3 spans 14 amino acids. The V gene end was trimmed by 5 bases and the J gene end by 6 bases; junction bases not matched to a gene: 6. The germline V gene encodes CDR1 LNHDA and CDR2 SQIVND (reference sequence). The DNA of the CDR3 is TGTGCCAGTAGTCCCCGGACAGGGAGCAATGAGCAGTTCTTC. This sequence encodes CASSPRTGSNEQFF.

The table lists this clone with a few counts. This chain uses TRBV13 with TRBJ1-2; TRBD1 agrees at 8 bases. The ends lost 5 bases at V and 8 bases at J; junction bases unmatched: 4. CDR3 length: 12 residues. CDR1 and CDR2 from the germline V gene are PRHDT and FYEKMQ (reference sequence). The CDR3 sequence is CASSVDRGGYTF. CDR3 sequence (DNA): TGTGCCAGCAGCGTCGACAGGGGAGGCTACACCTTC.

The gene calls are TRBV30 and TRBJ2-4; a possible D gene is TRBD2 (5 bases). The germline CDR1 and CDR2 sequences are GTSNPN and SVGIG (reference sequence). V gave up 2 bases and J gave up 1 base, with 9 bases separating them. The CDR3 contains 14 residues. The CDR3 reads CAWSLRGAKNIQYF. The CDR3 DNA is TGTGCCTGGAGTTTAAGAGGGGCCAAAAACATTCAGTACTTC.

The chain couples TRBV7-8 to TRBJ1-6; perhaps TRBD1 as D (6 bases). This CDR3 contains 16 residues. Germline V CDR1 and CDR2: SGHVS, FQNEAQ. Trimming removed 5 bases from V and 7 bases from J, with 18 bases in between. The CDR3 DNA follows: TGTGCCAGCAGCCCAGGGGAACGGGGAACCAATTCACCCCTCCACTTT. Protein product: CASSPGERGTNSPLHF.

V is TRBV6-1 and J is TRBJ1-2; 8 bases agree with TRBD1. Germline V lookup: CDR1 MNHNS, CDR2 SASEGT. The length of the CDR3 is 13 residues. V lost 6 bases and J lost 8; bases outside the gene matches: 8. CDR3 residues: CASRKDRGEGYTF. The CDR3, as DNA: TGTGCCAGCAGGAAAGACAGGGGCGAGGGCTACACCTTC.

Comment on this clone: This sample includes further DNA sequences coding for the same CDR3. This chain connects TRBV7-2 to TRBJ2-3, with no clear D. The CDR3 has 15 residues. V was pared by 2 bases and J by 0 bases, with 9 bases between. Germline CDR1 and CDR2: SGHTA and FQGNSA. CDR3 sequence: CASSLRGSSTDTQYF. CDR3 DNA sequence: TGTGCCAGCAGCTTACGAGGTTCTAGCACAGATACGCAGTATTTT.

This chain uses TRBV6-5 with TRBJ1-1; 7 bases align to TRBD1. V shed 6 bases, J shed 6 bases, and the junction held 7 bases outside the gene matches. The CDR3 loop spans 13 amino acids. Germline CDR1 and CDR2: MNHEY and SVGAGI. The CDR3 region is CASSTRQGSEAFF. The CDR3 DNA follows: TGTGCCAGCAGCACGAGACAGGGTTCTGAAGCTTTCTTT.

The chain recombines TRBV7-6 with TRBJ2-7, with TRBD1 matching 10 bases. The length of the CDR3 is 14 residues. CDR1 is SGHVS, CDR2 FNYEAQ, per germline. Unmatched junction bases numbered 7, after V lost 4 bases and J lost 7 bases. In DNA, the CDR3 is TGTGCCAGCAGCTCTTGGGGACAGGGGCAGGAGCAGTACTTC. The encoded protein is CASSSWGQGQEQYF. Together with reference TRBV7-6 and TRBJ2-7, the CDR3 gives the full variable domain: GAGVSQSPRYKVTKRGQDVALRCDPISGHVSLYWYRQALGQGPEFLTYFNYEAQQDKSGLPNDRFSAERPEGSISTLTIQRTEQRDSAMYRCASSSWGQGQEQYFGPGTRLTVT.

CDR3 bases: TGTGCCAGCAGCTTAGTGGGAGACTATGGCTACACCTTC. It codes for CASSLVGDYGYTF. The chain couples TRBV11-2 to TRBJ1-2; no clear D. Trimming left V 1 base short and J 3 bases short, with 6 bases between. CDR3 size: 13 residues. Germline V gene data show CDR1 as SGHAT and CDR2 as FQNNGV.